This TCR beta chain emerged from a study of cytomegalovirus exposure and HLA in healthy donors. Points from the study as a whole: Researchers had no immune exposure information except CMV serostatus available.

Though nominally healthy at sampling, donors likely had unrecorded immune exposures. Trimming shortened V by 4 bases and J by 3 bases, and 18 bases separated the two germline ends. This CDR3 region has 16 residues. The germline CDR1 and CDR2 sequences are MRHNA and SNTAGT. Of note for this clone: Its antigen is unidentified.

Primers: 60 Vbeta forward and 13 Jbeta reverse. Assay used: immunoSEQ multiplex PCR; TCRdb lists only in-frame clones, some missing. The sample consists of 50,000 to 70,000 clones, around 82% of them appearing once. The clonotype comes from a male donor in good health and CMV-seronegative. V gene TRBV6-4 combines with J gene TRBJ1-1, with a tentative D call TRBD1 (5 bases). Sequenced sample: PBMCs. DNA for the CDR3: TGTGCCAGCAGTGCCCAGGGCGGCTTATTGCACACTGAAGCTTTCTTT. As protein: CASSAQGGLLHTEAFF.